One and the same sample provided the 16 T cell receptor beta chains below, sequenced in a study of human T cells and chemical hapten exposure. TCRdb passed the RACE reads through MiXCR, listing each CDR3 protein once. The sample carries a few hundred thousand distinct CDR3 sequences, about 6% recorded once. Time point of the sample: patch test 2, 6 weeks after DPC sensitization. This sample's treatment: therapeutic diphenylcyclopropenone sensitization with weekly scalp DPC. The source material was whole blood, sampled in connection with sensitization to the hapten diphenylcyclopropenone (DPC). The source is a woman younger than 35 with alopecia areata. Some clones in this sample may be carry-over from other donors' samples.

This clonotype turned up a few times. The CDR3 loop is CASRLQGAGEAFF. CDR3 nucleotide sequence: TGTGCCAGCAGACTACAGGGGGCGGGGGAAGCTTTCTTT. The V and J genes are TRBV11-2 and TRBJ1-1, with 9 bases identical to TRBD1. Germline V gene sequence: CDR1 SGHAT, CDR2 FQNNGV. This CDR3 is 13 amino acids long. V was pared by 6 bases and J by 8 bases, with 7 bases of the junction left unmatched.

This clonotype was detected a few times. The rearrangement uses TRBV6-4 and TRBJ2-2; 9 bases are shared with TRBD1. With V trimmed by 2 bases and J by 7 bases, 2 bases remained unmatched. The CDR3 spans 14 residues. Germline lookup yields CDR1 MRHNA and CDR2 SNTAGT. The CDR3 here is CASSDHRGLGELFF. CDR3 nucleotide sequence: TGTGCCAGCAGTGACCACAGGGGGCTCGGGGAGCTGTTTTTT.

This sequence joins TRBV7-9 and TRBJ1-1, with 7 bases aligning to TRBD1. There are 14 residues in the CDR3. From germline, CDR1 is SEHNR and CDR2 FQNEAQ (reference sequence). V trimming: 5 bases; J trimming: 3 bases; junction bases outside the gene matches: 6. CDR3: CASSPLTGYTEAFF. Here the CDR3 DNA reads TGTGCCAGCAGCCCACTGACAGGGTACACTGAAGCTTTCTTT. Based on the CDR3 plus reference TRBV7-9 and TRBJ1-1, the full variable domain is DTGVSQNPRHKITKRGQNVTFRCDPISEHNRLYWYRQTLGQGPEFLTYFQNEAQLEKSRLLSDRFSAERPKGSFSTLEIQRTEQGDSAMYLCASSPLTGYTEAFFGQGTRLTVV.

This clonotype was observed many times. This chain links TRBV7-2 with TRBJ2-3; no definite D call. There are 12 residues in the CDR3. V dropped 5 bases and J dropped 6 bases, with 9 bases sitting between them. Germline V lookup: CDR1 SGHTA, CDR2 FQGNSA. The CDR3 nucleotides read TGTGCCAGCAGCCCCAGTGGTGATACGCAGTATTTT. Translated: CASSPSGDTQYF. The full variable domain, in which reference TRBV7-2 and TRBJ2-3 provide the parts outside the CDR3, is GAGVSQSPSNKVTEKGKDVELRCDPISGHTALYWYRQSLGQGLEFLIYFQGNSAPDKSGLPSDRFSAERTGGSVSTLTIQRTQQEDSAVYLCASSPSGDTQYFGPGTRLTVL.

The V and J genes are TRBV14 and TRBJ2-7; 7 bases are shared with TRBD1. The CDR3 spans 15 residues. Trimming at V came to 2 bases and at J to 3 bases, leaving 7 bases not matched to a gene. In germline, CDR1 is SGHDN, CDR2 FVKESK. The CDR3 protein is CASSQPGTVFYEQYF. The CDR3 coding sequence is TGTGCCAGCAGCCAACCCGGGACAGTGTTCTACGAGCAGTACTTC.

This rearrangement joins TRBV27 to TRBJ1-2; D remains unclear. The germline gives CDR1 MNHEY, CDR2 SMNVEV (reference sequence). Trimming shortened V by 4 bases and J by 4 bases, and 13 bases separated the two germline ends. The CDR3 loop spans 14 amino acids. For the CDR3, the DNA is TGTGCCAGCAGTTCCACCGACACGAGCTATGGCTACACCTTC. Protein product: CASSSTDTSYGYTF.

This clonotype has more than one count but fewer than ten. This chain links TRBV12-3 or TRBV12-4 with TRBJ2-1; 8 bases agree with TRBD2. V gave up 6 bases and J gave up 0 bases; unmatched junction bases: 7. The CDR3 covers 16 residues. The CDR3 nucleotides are TGTGCCAGCAGCCCCAGCGGGGGTCCCTCCTACAATGAGCAGTTCTTC. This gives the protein CASSPSGGPSYNEQFF.

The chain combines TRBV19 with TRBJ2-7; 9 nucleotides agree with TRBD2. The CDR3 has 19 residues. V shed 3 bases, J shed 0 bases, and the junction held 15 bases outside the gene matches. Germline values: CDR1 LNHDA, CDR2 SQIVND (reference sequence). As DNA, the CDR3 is TGTGCCAGTAGTATCATGTATAGACTAGCGGCTGACAGCTCCTACGAGCAGTACTTC. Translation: CASSIMYRLAADSSYEQYF.

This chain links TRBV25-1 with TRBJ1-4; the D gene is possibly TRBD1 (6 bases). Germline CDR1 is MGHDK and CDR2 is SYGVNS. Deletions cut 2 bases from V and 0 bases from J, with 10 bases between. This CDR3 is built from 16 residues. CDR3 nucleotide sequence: TGTGCCAGCAGTGAAGAACAGGGTGCAACTAATGAAAAACTGTTTTTT. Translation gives CASSEEQGATNEKLFF.

The CDR3 DNA follows: TGCAGCGTGTCCCCCCCCACCGGCGAGGTCAACGAGCAGTACTTC. Protein product: CSVSPPTGEVNEQYF. This chain uses TRBV29-1 with TRBJ2-7, with D unresolved. The CDR3 consists of 15 residues. Trimming shortened V by 6 bases and J by 5 bases, and 23 bases separated the two germline ends. The V gene's germline CDR1 is SQVTM and CDR2 ANQGSEA.

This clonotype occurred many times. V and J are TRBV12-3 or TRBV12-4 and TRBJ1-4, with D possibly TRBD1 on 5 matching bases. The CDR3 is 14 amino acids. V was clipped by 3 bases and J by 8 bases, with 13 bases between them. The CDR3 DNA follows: TGTGCCAGCAGTTTTCCCTCGAGGGGAGAAAAACTGTTTTTT. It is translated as CASSFPSRGEKLFF.

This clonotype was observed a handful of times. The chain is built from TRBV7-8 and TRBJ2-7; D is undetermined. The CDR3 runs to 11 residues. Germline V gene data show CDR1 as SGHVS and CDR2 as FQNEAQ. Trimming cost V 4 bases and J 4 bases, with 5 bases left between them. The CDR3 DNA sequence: TGTGCCAGCAGCTCGTGGTACGAGCAGTACTTC. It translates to CASSSWYEQYF.

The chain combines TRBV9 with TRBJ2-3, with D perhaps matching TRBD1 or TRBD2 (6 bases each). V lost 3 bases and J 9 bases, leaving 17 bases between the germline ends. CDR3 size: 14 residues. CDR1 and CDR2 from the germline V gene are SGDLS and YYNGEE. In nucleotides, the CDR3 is TGTGCCAGCAGCGCCGACCCCGGCGGGACAACGCAGTATTTT. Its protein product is CASSADPGGTTQYF.

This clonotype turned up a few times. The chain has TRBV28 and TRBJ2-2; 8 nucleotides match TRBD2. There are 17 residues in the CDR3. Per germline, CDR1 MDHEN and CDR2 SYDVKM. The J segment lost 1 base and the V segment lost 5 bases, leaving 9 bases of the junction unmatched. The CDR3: CASSPTGGAGNTGELFF. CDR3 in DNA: TGTGCCAGCAGTCCTACCGGGGGGGCAGGGAACACCGGGGAGCTGTTTTTT.

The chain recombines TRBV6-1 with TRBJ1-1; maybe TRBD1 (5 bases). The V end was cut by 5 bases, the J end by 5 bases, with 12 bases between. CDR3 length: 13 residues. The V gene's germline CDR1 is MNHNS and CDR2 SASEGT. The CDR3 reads CASSLRGWTEAFF. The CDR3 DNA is TGTGCCAGCAGTCTGCGGGGGTGGACTGAAGCTTTCTTT.

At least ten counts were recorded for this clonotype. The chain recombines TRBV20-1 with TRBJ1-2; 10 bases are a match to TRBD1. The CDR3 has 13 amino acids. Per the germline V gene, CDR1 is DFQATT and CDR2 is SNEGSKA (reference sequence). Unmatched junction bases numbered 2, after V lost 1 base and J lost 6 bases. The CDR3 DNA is TGCAGTGCTAGAGCCGGGACAGGGGATGGCTACACCTTC. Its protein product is CSARAGTGDGYTF.